A selection of T cell receptor beta chains follows, all from one sample in a study of blood T cell repertoires in COVID-19. Data came from immunoSEQ multiplex PCR; TCRdb stores just in-frame clones and leaves some out. The top ten clones hold approximately 14% of a sample with about 40,000 clones, around 93% of them seen once. Sequenced material: peripheral blood. These receptors came from a woman between 25 and 40 years old in a cohort sampled during active COVID-19. The CDR3 runs from the conserved cysteine through the conserved F or W. Each record gives: CDR3 length, J gene, clone size, V gene, D gene, CDR3 protein, CDR3 DNA. A D gene is named only where the DNA matches it firmly. For some rows the clone size is stated as once, few or many, or as a class when expanded; others skip it.

>14|TRBJ2-2|-|TRBV11-2|-
CASSFVQDTGELFF
TGTGCCAGCAGCTTTGTACAAGACACCGGGGAGCTGTTTTTT
>16|TRBJ2-3|once|TRBV30|-
CAWQQRSSRRTDTQYF
TGTGCCTGGCAGCAGAGGTCCTCGAGGCGCACAGATACGCAGTATTTT
>15|TRBJ2-7|-|TRBV18|TRBD2
CASSPLPGGGYEQYF
TGTGCCAGCTCACCATTGCCGGGAGGGGGCTACGAGCAGTACTTC
>14|TRBJ1-2|-|TRBV24-1|TRBD1
CATSDRGQGGGYTF
TGTGCCACCAGTGACAGGGGACAGGGCGGTGGCTACACCTTC
>11|TRBJ2-7|-|TRBV30|TRBD1
CAWRTGVEQYF
TGTGCCTGGCGGACAGGGGTCGAGCAGTACTTC
>14|TRBJ2-7|-|TRBV13|TRBD1
CASSLRQGYYEQYF
TGTGCCAGCAGCTTAAGACAGGGCTACTACGAGCAGTACTTC
>17|TRBJ2-3|-|TRBV4-2|TRBD2
CASSPNQAGGPEDTQYF
TGTGCCAGCAGCCCCAACCAAGCGGGAGGGCCGGAAGATACGCAGTATTTT
>16|TRBJ1-1|-|TRBV21-1|-
CASDTLEGGRHTEAFF
TGTGCCAGCGACACCTTGGAGGGCGGACGACACACTGAAGCTTTCTTT
>15|TRBJ1-2|-|TRBV6-5|-
CASSYSGENNYGYTF
TGTGCCAGCAGTTACTCAGGGGAAAATAACTATGGCTACACCTTC
>15|TRBJ2-5|-|TRBV19|TRBD1
CASSQRDRAVETQYF
TGTGCCAGTAGCCAAAGGGACAGAGCCGTCGAGACCCAGTACTTC
>14|TRBJ2-1|-|TRBV25-1|TRBD2
CASTSGLAGGEQFF
TGTGCCAGCACTTCGGGACTAGCGGGAGGTGAGCAGTTCTTC
>13|TRBJ2-3|-|TRBV6-4|-
CASGRSGTDTQYF
TGTGCCAGCGGGAGAAGCGGCACAGATACGCAGTATTTT
>14|TRBJ2-5|-|TRBV28|-
CASSLFGDQETQYF
TGTGCCAGCAGTTTATTCGGGGATCAAGAGACCCAGTACTTC
>17|TRBJ2-3|-|TRBV4-3|TRBD2
CASSLSPGGFGTDTQYF
TGCGCCAGCAGCCTGTCCCCGGGGGGATTCGGTACAGATACGCAGTATTTT
>17|TRBJ2-2|-|TRBV19|TRBD1
CASSWDRPFRNTGELFF
TGTGCCAGTAGTTGGGACAGACCCTTTCGAAACACCGGGGAGCTGTTTTTT
>14|TRBJ1-1|-|TRBV3-1/TRBV3-2|-
CASSSRGRNTEAFF
TGTGCCAGCAGCTCTAGAGGCAGGAACACTGAAGCTTTCTTT
>14|TRBJ1-6|once|TRBV3-1/TRBV3-2|-
CASSPSGGISPLHF
TGTGCCAGCAGCCCCTCGGGGGGCATTTCACCCCTCCACTTT
>18|TRBJ2-2|-|TRBV5-1|-
CASSLDLYTGVGTGELFF
TGCGCCAGCAGCTTAGATCTATATACGGGAGTGGGCACCGGGGAGCTGTTTTTT
>16|TRBJ1-5|-|TRBV18|-
CASSPGALYSNQPQHF
TGTGCCAGCTCACCGGGGGCGCTATATAGCAATCAGCCCCAGCATTTT
>15|TRBJ2-7|-|TRBV7-6|-
CASSRLGGKTYEQYF
TGTGCCAGCAGCCGCTTGGGCGGGAAGACCTACGAGCAGTACTTC
>14|TRBJ2-1|once|TRBV7-3|-
CASSLTSSYNEQFF
TGTGCCAGCAGCTTGACTAGCTCCTACAATGAGCAGTTCTTC
>19|TRBJ2-1|-|TRBV9|TRBD2
CASSFGAGLAGVFYNEQFF
TGTGCCAGCAGCTTTGGGGCGGGACTAGCGGGAGTGTTCTACAATGAGCAGTTCTTC
>13|TRBJ2-1|-|TRBV29-1|TRBD2
CSVRGEGYNEQFF
TGCAGCGTGCGGGGGGAGGGGTACAATGAGCAGTTCTTC
>15|TRBJ2-3|-|TRBV24-1|-
CATSDFTQGADTQYF
TGTGCCACCAGTGATTTCACTCAGGGCGCAGATACGCAGTATTTT
>17|TRBJ2-1|-|TRBV3-1/TRBV3-2|TRBD2
CASSHWGLAGAGNEQFF
TGTGCCAGCAGCCACTGGGGACTAGCGGGAGCCGGCAATGAGCAGTTCTTC
>14|TRBJ1-1|-|TRBV10-3|TRBD1
CAIRRQGMNTEAFF
TGTGCCATCAGGAGACAGGGAATGAACACTGAAGCCTTCTTT
>16|TRBJ2-1|-|TRBV29-1|TRBD2
CSVGGPGLVGGNEQFF
TGCAGCGTAGGCGGTCCGGGACTAGTGGGCGGCAATGAGCAGTTCTTC
>15|TRBJ2-2|once|TRBV24-1|TRBD2
CATEGLAGGDGELFF
TGTGCCACCGAAGGACTAGCGGGAGGGGACGGGGAGCTGTTTTTT
>16|TRBJ2-1|-|TRBV9|TRBD1
CASSPAGQGAFNEQFF
TGTGCCAGCAGCCCCGCCGGGCAGGGGGCGTTTAATGAGCAGTTCTTC
>11|TRBJ2-5|-|TRBV6-2/TRBV6-3|-
CASSQGETQYF
TGTGCCAGCAGTCAGGGGGAGACCCAGTACTTC
>15|TRBJ2-4|-|TRBV5-1|-
CASSLAGGELAIQYF
TGCGCCAGCAGCTTGGCAGGCGGGGAATTGGCCATTCAGTACTTC
>14|TRBJ1-1|-|TRBV19|-
CASSIGGSGTEAFF
TGTGCCAGTAGTATTGGAGGGTCGGGCACTGAAGCTTTCTTT
>12|TRBJ1-1|-|TRBV18|-
CASSPSRTEAFF
TGTGCCAGCTCACCTTCACGGACTGAAGCTTTCTTT
>14|TRBJ2-1|-|TRBV19|TRBD1
CASIGTGRMDEQFF
TGTGCCAGTATCGGGACAGGGCGGATGGATGAGCAGTTCTTC
>14|TRBJ2-1|-|TRBV9|TRBD2
CASSGGLNYNEQFF
TGTGCCAGCAGCGGGGGACTAAACTACAATGAGCAGTTCTTC
>12|TRBJ2-5|-|TRBV3-1/TRBV3-2|-
CASSYGSGTQYF
TGTGCCAGCAGCTACGGCTCAGGGACCCAGTACTTC
>13|TRBJ2-1|-|TRBV10-3|TRBD2
CAISSGRYNEQFF
TGTGCCATTTCTAGCGGGAGGTACAATGAGCAGTTCTTC
>15|TRBJ1-3|-|TRBV11-2|-
CASSLYRVSGNTIYF
TGTGCCAGCAGCTTATACAGGGTCTCTGGAAACACCATATATTTT
>15|TRBJ2-1|-|TRBV28|TRBD1
CASRDLDRGYNEQFF
TGTGCCAGCAGGGACCTGGACAGGGGATACAATGAGCAGTTCTTC
>14|TRBJ1-3|-|TRBV28|-
CASHEIGTGNTIYF
TGTGCCAGCCACGAAATCGGGACAGGAAACACCATATATTTT
>14|TRBJ2-7|-|TRBV6-2/TRBV6-3|TRBD2
CASSYGTSGYEQYF
TGTGCCAGCAGTTACGGGACTAGCGGTTACGAGCAGTACTTC
>14|TRBJ1-1|-|TRBV4-3|-
CASSQDSEQIEAFF
TGCGCCAGCAGCCAAGATTCGGAACAGATCGAAGCTTTCTTT
>13|TRBJ1-5|-|TRBV24-1|-
CATSAYGNQPQHF
TGTGCCACCAGTGCATACGGGAATCAGCCCCAGCATTTT
>17|TRBJ2-1|-|TRBV19|-
CASSILAGIREYNEQFF
TGTGCCAGTAGTATCTTAGCAGGGATTCGGGAGTACAATGAGCAGTTCTTC
>15|TRBJ2-3|few|TRBV5-1|-
CASSKQDTSTDTQYF
TGCGCCAGCAGCAAACAGGACACCAGCACAGATACGCAGTATTTT
>12|TRBJ1-2|-|TRBV9|-
CASSVVGPGYTF
TGTGCCAGCAGCGTAGTGGGCCCTGGCTACACCTTC
>14|TRBJ2-7|-|TRBV19|-
CASSIRGSGYEQYF
TGTGCCAGTAGTATAAGGGGGAGCGGCTACGAGCAGTACTTC
>12|TRBJ1-2|-|TRBV10-2|-
CASRSVREGYTF
TGCGCCAGCAGATCAGTTCGGGAGGGCTACACCTTC
>15|TRBJ2-3|-|TRBV13|-
CASSFLAPSTDTQYF
TGTGCCAGCAGCTTCCTAGCGCCGAGCACAGATACGCAGTATTTT
>16|TRBJ1-6|-|TRBV28|-
CASGITGSGDNSPLHF
TGTGCCAGCGGAATAACAGGGTCGGGCGATAATTCACCCCTCCACTTT
>16|TRBJ2-1|once|TRBV7-3|TRBD2
CASSSAPGLAYNEQFF
TGTGCCAGCAGCTCGGCTCCGGGACTAGCCTACAATGAGCAGTTCTTC
>13|TRBJ1-2|-|TRBV28|-
CTSSLAANYGYTF
TGTACCAGCAGTTTAGCGGCTAACTATGGCTACACCTTC
>13|TRBJ2-5|-|TRBV5-5|TRBD1
CASRRDRAQTQYF
TGTGCCAGCAGAAGGGACAGGGCGCAGACCCAGTACTTC
>17|TRBJ2-7|-|TRBV14|-
CASSQGDATGTAYEQYF
TGTGCCAGCAGCCAAGGTGACGCGACCGGAACAGCTTACGAGCAGTACTTC
>15|TRBJ2-7|-|TRBV28|-
CASSPAGASSYEQYF
TGTGCCAGCAGCCCGGCAGGGGCGAGCTCCTACGAGCAGTACTTC